The rows below give T cell receptor beta chains drawn from one sample of a study of cytomegalovirus exposure and HLA in healthy donors. TCRdb keeps only in-frame clones here, not all; method: immunoSEQ multiplex PCR. The table has under 200,000 clones, around nine tenths seen once. Material: PBMCs. Every receptor here comes from a man younger than 35 in good health and CMV-seropositive. Both conserved end residues are part of each CDR3. A D gene is named only where the DNA matches it firmly.

D gene: .
V gene: TRBV5-1
J gene: TRBJ1-1
CDR3 protein: CASSRFSNTEAFF
CDR3 DNA: TGCGCCAGTTCCAGGTTTTCGAACACTGAAGCTTTCTTT

D gene: .
V gene: TRBV7-9
J gene: TRBJ2-1
CDR3 protein: CASSPPPTGDEQFF
CDR3 DNA: TGTGCCAGCAGCCCACCCCCTACGGGGGATGAGCAGTTCTTC

D gene: TRBD1
V gene: TRBV7-9
J gene: TRBJ1-5
CDR3 protein: CASSLSLQGAPSQPQHF
CDR3 DNA: TGTGCCAGCAGCTTATCCCTCCAGGGGGCGCCGAGTCAGCCCCAGCATTTT

D gene: .
V gene: TRBV6-4
J gene: TRBJ2-3
CDR3 protein: CASSRDSSDTQYF
CDR3 DNA: TGTGCCAGCAGCCGGGACTCGTCAGATACGCAGTATTTT

D gene: .
V gene: TRBV7-9
J gene: TRBJ2-7
CDR3 protein: CASSMTTSYEQYF
CDR3 DNA: TGTGCCAGCAGCATGACTACATCCTACGAGCAGTACTTC

D gene: .
V gene: TRBV28
J gene: TRBJ2-5
CDR3 protein: CASSLRGQETQYF
CDR3 DNA: TGTGCCAGCAGTTTAAGGGGTCAAGAGACCCAGTACTTC

D gene: .
V gene: TRBV15
J gene: TRBJ1-1
CDR3 protein: CATSREGGGPTEAFF
CDR3 DNA: TGTGCCACCAGCAGAGAGGGGGGGGGACCCACTGAAGCTTTCTTT

D gene: .
V gene: TRBV6-1
J gene: TRBJ2-1
CDR3 protein: CASSEGLDNEQFF
CDR3 DNA: TGTGCCAGCAGTGAAGGGCTAGACAATGAGCAGTTCTTC

D gene: TRBD1
V gene: TRBV7-9
J gene: TRBJ1-5
CDR3 protein: CASSLGLTGQGAYQPQHF
CDR3 DNA: TGTGCCAGCAGCTTAGGGTTGACGGGACAGGGGGCATATCAGCCCCAGCATTTT

D gene: .
V gene: TRBV19
J gene: TRBJ2-1
CDR3 protein: CASSIKRQVSSYNEQFF
CDR3 DNA: TGTGCCAGTAGTATTAAACGACAGGTGAGCTCCTACAATGAGCAGTTCTTC

D gene: TRBD1
V gene: TRBV29-1
J gene: TRBJ1-1
CDR3 protein: CSVVTGGTEAFF
CDR3 DNA: TGCAGCGTGGTCACAGGGGGCACTGAAGCTTTCTTT

D gene: TRBD1
V gene: TRBV6-5
J gene: TRBJ2-7
CDR3 protein: CASSFQLAGGEQYF
CDR3 DNA: TGTGCCAGCAGTTTTCAACTCGCAGGGGGCGAGCAGTACTTC

D gene: TRBD1
V gene: TRBV27
J gene: TRBJ2-7
CDR3 protein: CASSLSPTGREQYF
CDR3 DNA: TGTGCCAGCAGTTTGTCCCCGACAGGGCGCGAGCAGTACTTC

D gene: .
V gene: TRBV27
J gene: TRBJ1-1
CDR3 protein: CASTPLGQANTEAFF
CDR3 DNA: TGTGCCAGCACCCCCCTGGGACAAGCGAACACTGAAGCTTTCTTT

D gene: .
V gene: TRBV4-1
J gene: TRBJ1-2
CDR3 protein: CASSQATVGYGYTF
CDR3 DNA: TGCGCCAGCAGCCAGGCTACAGTGGGCTATGGCTACACCTTC

D gene: TRBD2
V gene: TRBV11-3
J gene: TRBJ2-3
CDR3 protein: CASSLGDYPSTDTQYF
CDR3 DNA: TGTGCCAGCAGCTTAGGGGACTACCCTAGCACAGATACGCAGTATTTT

D gene: .
V gene: TRBV4-1
J gene: TRBJ1-1
CDR3 protein: CASSQEVGPPASPF
CDR3 DNA: TGCGCCAGCAGCCAAGAAGTGGGGCCGCCTGCGTCCCCATTT

D gene: TRBD1
V gene: TRBV5-1
J gene: TRBJ2-1
CDR3 protein: CASSFDRGGYNEQFF
CDR3 DNA: TGCGCCAGCAGCTTCGACAGGGGGGGCTACAATGAGCAGTTCTTC

D gene: .
V gene: TRBV11-3
J gene: TRBJ1-1
CDR3 protein: CASSLDGPFISMNTEAFF
CDR3 DNA: TGTGCCAGCAGCTTAGATGGGCCCTTCATCTCTATGAACACTGAAGCTTTCTTT

D gene: TRBD1
V gene: TRBV19
J gene: TRBJ1-5
CDR3 protein: CASSGTGGLRAQHF
CDR3 DNA: TGTGCCAGTAGCGGGACAGGGGGTTTAAGGGCCCAGCATTTT

D gene: TRBD1
V gene: TRBV28
J gene: TRBJ1-2
CDR3 protein: CASSPPGQGSYGYTF
CDR3 DNA: TGTGCCAGCAGCCCCCCGGGACAGGGGAGCTATGGCTACACCTTC

D gene: TRBD1
V gene: TRBV18
J gene: TRBJ2-3
CDR3 protein: CASSPWDRGGEDTQYF
CDR3 DNA: TGTGCCAGCTCACCCTGGGACAGGGGAGGGGAAGATACGCAGTATTTT

D gene: TRBD1
V gene: TRBV7-2
J gene: TRBJ1-3
CDR3 protein: CASSPGQRLVDTIYF
CDR3 DNA: TGTGCCAGCAGCCCGGGACAGCGATTAGTAGACACCATATATTTT

D gene: TRBD1
V gene: TRBV18
J gene: TRBJ1-1
CDR3 protein: CASSPRDRGTKEVEAFF
CDR3 DNA: TGTGCCAGCTCACCCCGGGACAGGGGCACCAAGGAGGTTGAAGCTTTCTTT

D gene: .
V gene: TRBV4-1
J gene: TRBJ1-5
CDR3 protein: CASSRVYGNQPQHF
CDR3 DNA: TGCGCCAGCAGCCGCGTATATGGCAATCAGCCCCAGCATTTT

D gene: TRBD1
V gene: TRBV27
J gene: TRBJ1-4
CDR3 protein: CASSPQDRVPSAKLFF
CDR3 DNA: TGTGCCAGCAGTCCCCAGGACAGGGTCCCTTCTGCAAAACTGTTTTTT